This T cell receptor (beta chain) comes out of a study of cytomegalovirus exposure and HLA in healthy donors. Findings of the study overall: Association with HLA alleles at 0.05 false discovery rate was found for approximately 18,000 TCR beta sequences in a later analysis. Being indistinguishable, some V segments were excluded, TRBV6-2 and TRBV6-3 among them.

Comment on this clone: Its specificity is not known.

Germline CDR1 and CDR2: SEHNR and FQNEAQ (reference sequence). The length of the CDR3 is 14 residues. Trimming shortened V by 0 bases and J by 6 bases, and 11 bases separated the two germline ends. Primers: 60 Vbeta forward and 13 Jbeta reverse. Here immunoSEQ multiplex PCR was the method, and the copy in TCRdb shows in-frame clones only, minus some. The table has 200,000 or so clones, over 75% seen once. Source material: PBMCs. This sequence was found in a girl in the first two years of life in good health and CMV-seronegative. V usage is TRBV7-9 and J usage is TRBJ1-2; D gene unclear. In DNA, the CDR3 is TGTGCCAGCAGCTTAGCCGCAGAAGTCAATGGCTACACCTTC. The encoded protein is CASSLAAEVNGYTF. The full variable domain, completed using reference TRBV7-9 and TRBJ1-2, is DTGVSQNPRHKITKRGQNVTFRCDPISEHNRLYWYRQTLGQGPEFLTYFQNEAQLEKSRLLSDRFSAERPKGSFSTLEIQRTEQGDSAMYLCASSLAAEVNGYTFGSGTRLTVV.